Listed below are T cell receptor beta chains from one sample, sequenced in a study of blood T cell repertoires in COVID-19. TCRdb keeps only in-frame clones here, not all; method: immunoSEQ multiplex PCR. The sample comprises about 300,000 clones, around 83% of which are singletons, and about 1.2% rests with the top ten. The specimen was peripheral blood. Receptors were obtained from a woman in her 50s with acute or convalescent COVID-19. Each CDR3 is given with its conserved first and last residue. The order of the fields is D gene, V gene, clone size, J gene, CDR3 protein, CDR3 DNA. D genes are given only for firm matches. Not all rows give a size; the values are once, few, many and, for expanded clones, a class.

NA	TRBV5-5	NA	TRBJ1-6	CASSLLLPYSPLHF	TGTGCCAGCAGCCTTCTACTGCCTTATTCACCCCTCCACTTT
TRBD1	TRBV19	NA	TRBJ1-3	CASSYLGQGEDTIYF	TGTGCCAGTAGCTACCTAGGACAGGGCGAAGACACCATATATTTT
TRBD1	TRBV4-3	NA	TRBJ1-3	CASSQEQGEANTIYF	TGCGCCAGCAGCCAGGAACAGGGGGAGGCAAACACCATATATTTT
TRBD1	TRBV30	NA	TRBJ1-2	CAHTGTGYGYTF	TGTGCCCACACAGGGACAGGCTATGGCTACACCTTC
NA	TRBV6-5	NA	TRBJ2-7	CASSYEPGQRSEQYF	TGTGCCAGCAGTTACGAACCGGGACAAAGGTCCGAGCAGTACTTC
NA	TRBV12-3/TRBV12-4	NA	TRBJ2-5	CASSPQETQYF	TGTGCCAGCAGCCCGCAAGAGACCCAGTACTTC
NA	TRBV3-1/TRBV3-2	NA	TRBJ2-3	CASSPSLIAPLGTDTQYF	TGTGCCAGCAGCCCCTCCCTCATAGCGCCCCTGGGCACAGATACGCAGTATTTT
TRBD2	TRBV5-6	NA	TRBJ2-6	CASSVIEIAGYGANVLTF	TGTGCCAGCAGCGTGATCGAGATAGCGGGATATGGGGCCAACGTCCTGACTTTC
TRBD1	TRBV19	NA	TRBJ1-5	CASSVRDRGEQPQHF	TGTGCCAGTAGTGTCCGGGACAGGGGTGAACAGCCCCAGCATTTT
TRBD1	TRBV5-1	NA	TRBJ1-6	CASSLGPGGFDSPLHF	TGCGCCAGCAGCTTGGGGCCAGGGGGTTTTGATTCACCCCTCCACTTT
TRBD2	TRBV7-3	NA	TRBJ2-1	CASSLNPSGKGNEQFF	TGTGCCAGCAGCTTAAATCCTAGCGGGAAAGGCAATGAGCAGTTCTTC
NA	TRBV3-1/TRBV3-2	NA	TRBJ1-4	CASSLGTTSEKLFF	TGTGCCAGCAGCCTTGGGACAACGAGTGAGAAACTGTTTTTT
TRBD1	TRBV5-4	once	TRBJ1-2	CASRSDRPYYGYTF	TGTGCCAGCAGATCGGACAGGCCATACTATGGCTACACCTTC
TRBD1	TRBV2	NA	TRBJ1-4	CASVDRGRWEKLFF	TGTGCCAGCGTAGACAGGGGGCGATGGGAAAAACTGTTTTTT
NA	TRBV5-4	NA	TRBJ2-5	CASSLARNQETQYF	TGTGCCAGCAGCTTGGCCAGGAACCAAGAGACCCAGTACTTC
NA	TRBV11-2	NA	TRBJ1-1	CASSLVQGTEAFF	TGTGCCAGCAGCTTAGTACAGGGCACTGAAGCTTTCTTT
NA	TRBV29-1	NA	TRBJ1-4	CSVTRRHPDEKLFF	TGCAGCGTTACTCGTAGACACCCCGATGAAAAACTGTTTTTT
TRBD2	TRBV11-1	once	TRBJ2-2	CASSQQGTSDTGELFF	TGTGCCAGCAGCCAACAGGGGACTAGCGACACCGGGGAGCTGTTTTTT
NA	TRBV6-2/TRBV6-3	NA	TRBJ1-3	CASSYNRSLSSGNTIYF	TGTGCCAGCAGTTACAACAGATCCTTAAGCTCTGGAAACACCATATATTTT
TRBD1	TRBV7-9	NA	TRBJ1-5	CASSPTGDVYSNQPQHF	TGTGCCAGCAGCCCGACAGGGGACGTTTATAGCAATCAGCCCCAGCATTTT
NA	TRBV18	NA	TRBJ2-4	CASSPSGISIPNIQYF	TGTGCCAGCTCACCATCCGGGATATCAATCCCGAACATTCAGTACTTC
TRBD2	TRBV19	NA	TRBJ2-3	CASSGGGETDTQYF	TGTGCCAGTAGCGGCGGGGGGGAGACAGATACGCAGTATTTT
NA	TRBV5-4	NA	TRBJ1-2	CASSYRVGDGYTF	TGTGCCAGCAGCTACAGGGTAGGTGATGGCTACACCTTC
NA	TRBV10-3	NA	TRBJ2-3	CAISKSEGTDTQYF	TGTGCCATCAGTAAGAGCGAAGGAACAGATACGCAGTATTTT
NA	TRBV7-3	NA	TRBJ1-1	CASSLSGENTEAFF	TGTGCCAGCAGCTTATCAGGGGAGAACACTGAAGCTTTCTTT
NA	TRBV6-6	NA	TRBJ1-1	CASSYGDTEAFF	TGTGCCAGCAGTTACGGAGACACTGAAGCTTTCTTT
TRBD1	TRBV7-9	NA	TRBJ1-3	CASSSLDRASSGNTIYF	TGTGCCAGCAGCTCTCTGGACAGGGCCTCCTCTGGAAACACCATATATTTT
NA	TRBV30	NA	TRBJ2-7	CAWSPPPGRGLYEQYF	TGTGCCTGGAGTCCACCACCTGGCAGGGGTCTCTACGAGCAGTACTTC
NA	TRBV9	NA	TRBJ1-6	CASSVAGSDNSPLHF	TGTGCCAGCAGCGTCGCAGGGTCCGATAATTCACCCCTCCACTTT
NA	TRBV14	NA	TRBJ1-1	CASRSLGHTEAFF	TGTGCCAGCCGTTCCCTCGGTCATACTGAAGCTTTCTTT
NA	TRBV18	NA	TRBJ2-7	CASSPGQGSSYEQYF	TGTGCCAGCTCCCCGGGGCAGGGGAGCTCCTACGAGCAGTACTTC
TRBD1	TRBV5-1	NA	TRBJ1-3	CASSLGQGANTIYF	TGCGCCAGCAGCTTGGGACAGGGGGCAAACACCATATATTTT
NA	TRBV2	NA	TRBJ1-4	CASSAQQGRGEKLFF	TGTGCCAGCAGTGCCCAACAGGGTCGGGGTGAAAAACTGTTTTTT
TRBD1	TRBV2	NA	TRBJ2-1	CASSSQGAGNEQFF	TGTGCCAGCAGCTCACAGGGGGCCGGCAATGAGCAGTTCTTC
TRBD1	TRBV12-3/TRBV12-4	NA	TRBJ1-1	CASGERGLTEAFF	TGTGCCAGCGGGGAGAGGGGGCTTACTGAAGCTTTCTTT
NA	TRBV5-1	NA	TRBJ2-2	CASSLELPSGELFF	TGCGCCAGCAGCTTGGAACTTCCCTCAGGGGAGCTGTTTTTT
NA	TRBV11-2	NA	TRBJ1-1	CASSLNRNPEAFF	TGTGCCAGCAGCTTAAACAGAAACCCTGAAGCTTTCTTT
TRBD1	TRBV6-5	NA	TRBJ2-1	CASSSIPGQGIDEQFF	TGTGCCAGCAGTTCGATACCGGGACAGGGTATCGATGAGCAGTTCTTC
TRBD1	TRBV10-3	NA	TRBJ2-5	CAISEDRGGETQYF	TGTGCCATCAGTGAGGACAGGGGAGGAGAGACCCAGTACTTC
NA	TRBV27	NA	TRBJ2-7	CATAGSYEQYF	TGTGCCACCGCAGGGTCCTACGAGCAGTACTTC
TRBD1	TRBV19	NA	TRBJ1-5	CASSLDRGGNQPQHF	TGTGCCAGTAGTCTGGACAGGGGAGGCAATCAGCCCCAGCATTTT
TRBD2	TRBV6-5	NA	TRBJ2-3	CASSYTAGGTDTQYF	TGTGCCAGCAGTTACACGGCGGGGGGCACAGATACGCAGTATTTT
NA	TRBV10-3	NA	TRBJ1-5	CAISPGNQPQHF	TGTGCCATCAGTCCAGGGAATCAGCCCCAGCATTTT
NA	TRBV6-1	NA	TRBJ1-3	CASSEGALNTIYF	TGTGCCAGCAGTGAAGGAGCCCTAAACACCATATATTTT
TRBD2	TRBV7-9	NA	TRBJ2-5	CASSLLTGGARETQYF	TGTGCCAGCAGCTTACTTACCGGGGGGGCCCGGGAGACCCAGTACTTC
NA	TRBV18	NA	TRBJ2-7	CASSPAPGGAYEQYF	TGTGCCAGCTCACCCGCGCCCGGGGGAGCCTACGAGCAGTACTTC
TRBD2	TRBV27	NA	TRBJ2-2	CASRTSGRAGWELFF	TGTGCCAGCAGGACTAGCGGGAGGGCCGGATGGGAGCTGTTTTTT